Listed here are 7 T cell receptor beta chains from one sample, sequenced in a study of blood T cell repertoires in COVID-19. This table comes from immunoSEQ multiplex PCR, and its TCRdb copy is limited to in-frame clones, with some not included. The sample consists of approximately 340,000 clones, approximately 90% of them appearing once. The specimen was PBMCs or T cells enriched from blood (not recorded which). Source of these receptors: a woman aged 40 to 49 who had been exposed to COVID-19.

The chain carries TRBV7-8 and TRBJ1-5; tentatively, D is TRBD1 (6 bases). The V end lost 5 bases, the J end lost 4 bases, and 24 bases lay between the germline ends. The CDR3 covers 18 residues. The germline gives CDR1 SGHVS, CDR2 FQNEAQ. CDR3 protein: CASSPSVSGRGRNQPQHF. In nucleotides, the CDR3 is TGTGCCAGCAGCCCCAGCGTCAGCGGGAGGGGGAGGAATCAGCCCCAGCATTTT.

V gene TRBV5-4 combines with J gene TRBJ2-2; 7 positions match TRBD1. Per the germline V gene, CDR1 is SGHNT and CDR2 is YYREEE (reference sequence). Trimming cost V 0 bases and J 6 bases; bases outside gene matches: 11. The CDR3 runs to 17 residues. The CDR3 loop reads CASSLALGPQGAGELFF. CDR3 sequence (DNA): TGTGCCAGCAGCTTGGCCCTGGGACCCCAGGGGGCCGGGGAGCTGTTTTTT.

Comments on this clone: Other DNA variants within this sample encode the same CDR3. The rearrangement uses TRBV9 and TRBJ2-5, with D unresolved. From germline, CDR1 is SGDLS and CDR2 YYNGEE. The CDR3 spans 12 residues. V lost 0 bases and J 5 bases, leaving 5 bases between the germline ends. This CDR3 is CASSVVGETQYF. The CDR3 DNA is TGTGCCAGCAGCGTAGTCGGGGAGACCCAGTACTTC.

This clone was recorded only once. V and J are TRBV9 and TRBJ2-3; 12 bases are a match to TRBD2. J was trimmed by 4 bases and V by 5 bases; bases with no gene match: 11. Germline loops: CDR1 SGDLS, CDR2 YYNGEE. This CDR3 region has 17 residues. The CDR3 protein is CASSPSSGGAPSDTQYF. The CDR3 region has the DNA TGTGCCAGCAGTCCTTCTAGCGGGGGGGCCCCGTCAGATACGCAGTATTTT.

This rearrangement joins TRBV6-1 to TRBJ1-2, with a possible D match to TRBD1 (6 bases). This CDR3 is built from 14 residues. The germline V gene encodes CDR1 MNHNS and CDR2 SASEGT. V was trimmed by 5 bases and J by 2 bases, leaving 12 bases between them. CDR3: CASSTGMGNYGYTF. CDR3 in DNA: TGTGCCAGCAGTACAGGGATGGGGAACTATGGCTACACCTTC.

This clone was seen a single time. The V gene is TRBV30, the J gene TRBJ1-4; perhaps TRBD1 as D (6 bases). Germline values: CDR1 GTSNPN, CDR2 SVGIG (reference sequence). CDR3 length: 14 residues. V lost 6 bases and J lost 8, with 19 bases in between. CDR3 protein: CACAGGGAREKLFF. Written as DNA, the CDR3 is TGTGCCTGCGCCGGTGGGGGGGCAAGGGAAAAACTGTTTTTT.

The chain couples TRBV20-1 to TRBJ1-2; D perhaps matches TRBD1 (5 bases). V was cut by 6 bases and J by 6 bases, with 11 bases left in between. CDR1 is DFQATT, CDR2 SNEGSKA, per germline (reference sequence). The CDR3 contains 11 residues. CDR3 residues: CSATDNDGYTF. The CDR3 coding sequence is TGCAGTGCGACGGACAACGATGGCTACACCTTC.